A single sample is the source of the 7 T cell receptor beta chains below, sequenced in a study of cytomegalovirus exposure and HLA in healthy donors. Only in-frame clones appear in the TCRdb table, and some are missing; sequencing was by immunoSEQ multiplex PCR. The sample yields 55,000 to 75,000 clones, 90% to 96% seen once. Sequences were obtained from PBMCs. Source of these receptors: a young woman in good health and CMV-seronegative.

The V and J genes are TRBV15 and TRBJ2-3; D possibly corresponds to TRBD2 (5 bases). Trimming pared 2 bases from V and 3 bases from J, leaving 15 bases between. Germline CDR1 reads LNHNV; CDR2 reads YYDKDF (reference sequence). The CDR3 loop spans 16 amino acids. CDR3 sequence: CATSRTRYVGTDTQYF. CDR3 bases: TGTGCCACCAGCAGAACTAGGTACGTGGGAACAGATACGCAGTATTTT.

The chain recombines TRBV27 with TRBJ1-5; D possibly corresponds to TRBD1 (6 bases). This CDR3 has 16 amino acids. Trimming pared 0 bases from V and 1 base from J, leaving 10 bases between. Germline V lookup: CDR1 MNHEY, CDR2 SMNVEV (reference sequence). CDR3 sequence (DNA): TGTGCCAGCAGTTTATCGGGCAGGGGAAGCAATCAGCCCCAGCATTTT. Protein: CASSLSGRGSNQPQHF.

The V gene is TRBV11-2, the J gene TRBJ2-1; the D gene is possibly TRBD2 (5 bases). In germline, CDR1 is SGHAT, CDR2 FQNNGV. This CDR3 is built from 18 residues. With 5 bases removed from V and 4 bases from J, the gap between germline ends came to 24 bases. The CDR3 DNA follows: TGTGCCAGCAGCCCCCTCGGATCGGTGGAAGCGGCATACAATGAGCAGTTCTTC. Encoded protein: CASSPLGSVEAAYNEQFF.

The chain combines TRBV5-1 with TRBJ2-2; TRBD2 matches at 7 bases. V gave up 4 bases and J gave up 4 bases; unmatched junction bases: 4. Germline CDR1 and CDR2: SGHRS and YFSETQ. This CDR3 is 14 amino acids long. The CDR3 sequence: CASSPGRGTGELFF. As DNA, the CDR3 is TGCGCCAGCAGCCCAGGGAGGGGCACCGGGGAGCTGTTTTTT.

V is TRBV27 and J is TRBJ2-3; TRBD1 is a possible D gene (6 bases). The CDR3 loop spans 14 amino acids. Germline-derived CDR1 and CDR2 are MNHEY and SMNVEV (reference sequence). The ends were cut back, 6 bases at V and 2 bases at J, with 12 bases in the middle. The CDR3 here is CASSWGPNTDTQYF. In nucleotides, the CDR3 is TGTGCCAGCAGCTGGGGGCCTAACACAGATACGCAGTATTTT.

The chain uses TRBV18 and TRBJ2-7; D might be TRBD1 (5 bases). The CDR3 has 13 residues. V dropped 2 bases and J dropped 3 bases, with 8 bases sitting between them. Germline lookup yields CDR1 KGHSH and CDR2 LQKENI. CDR3 region: CASSPRGSYEQYF. The CDR3 region has the DNA TGTGCCAGCTCACCAAGGGGAAGCTACGAGCAGTACTTC. Using reference TRBV18 and TRBJ2-7 for the parts outside the CDR3, the full variable domain is NAGVMQNPRHLVRRRGQEARLRCSPMKGHSHVYWYRQLPEEGLKFMVYLQKENIIDESGMPKERFSAEFPKEGPSILRIQQVVRGDSAAYFCASSPRGSYEQYFGPGTRLTVT.

This clone showed up just once. The CDR3 region is CASSDYRLAGKYNEQFF. The CDR3 coding sequence is TGTGCCAGCAGTGATTACCGGCTAGCGGGGAAGTACAATGAGCAGTTCTTC. The chain uses TRBV28 and TRBJ2-1; 9 bases are shared with TRBD2. The CDR3 extends over 17 amino acids. Looked up from germline, CDR1 is MDHEN and CDR2 is SYDVKM. V shed 5 bases, J shed 4 bases, and the junction held 12 bases outside the gene matches.